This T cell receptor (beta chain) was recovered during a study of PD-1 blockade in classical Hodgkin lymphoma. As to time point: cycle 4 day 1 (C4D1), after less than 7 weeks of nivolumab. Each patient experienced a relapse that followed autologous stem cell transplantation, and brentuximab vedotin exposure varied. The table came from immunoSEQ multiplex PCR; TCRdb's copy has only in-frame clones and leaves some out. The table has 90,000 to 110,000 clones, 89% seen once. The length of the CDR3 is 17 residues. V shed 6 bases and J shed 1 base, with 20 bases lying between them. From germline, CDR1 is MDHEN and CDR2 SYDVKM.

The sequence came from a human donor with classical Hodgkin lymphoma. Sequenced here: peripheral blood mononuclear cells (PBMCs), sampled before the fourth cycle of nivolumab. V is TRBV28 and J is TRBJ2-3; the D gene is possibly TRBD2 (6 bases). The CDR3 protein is CASSSLWRDPGTDTQYF. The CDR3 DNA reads TGTGCCAGCAGCTCCCTTTGGCGGGACCCCGGCACAGATACGCAGTATTTT.